Each of the 24 T cell receptor beta chains below was sequenced from the same sample in a study of blood T cell repertoires in COVID-19. The protocol was immunoSEQ multiplex PCR, while the TCRdb copy is restricted to in-frame clones and leaves out a portion. The data hold 300,000 to 350,000 clones, with 80% to 90% observed a single time. Sequencing was carried out using PBMCs or T cells enriched from blood (not recorded which). All receptors come from a man aged 25 to 40 who had recovered from COVID-19.

V is TRBV5-1 and J is TRBJ1-6; a weak D match, TRBD1 (5 bases). Germline V lookup: CDR1 SGHRS, CDR2 YFSETQ. V shed 1 base and J shed 9 bases, with 5 bases lying between them. The CDR3 is 12 residues long. CDR3 sequence (DNA): TGCGCCAGCAGCTTGCAGGGTTCACCCCTCCACTTT. Amino acids: CASSLQGSPLHF.

The rearrangement links TRBV6-6 to TRBJ1-1; maybe TRBD1 (5 bases). The germline gives CDR1 MNHNY, CDR2 SVGAGI (reference sequence). The length of the CDR3 is 15 residues. The ends were cut back, 0 bases at V and 4 bases at J, with 12 bases in the middle. CDR3 region: CASSYSFIRGTEAFF. Here the CDR3 DNA reads TGTGCCAGCAGTTACTCATTTATAAGGGGCACTGAAGCTTTCTTT.

The chain employs TRBV7-2 and TRBJ1-6, with 9 bases matching TRBD1. J lost 7 bases, V lost 1 base, and 8 bases had no gene match. The CDR3 contains 17 residues. The germline CDR1 and CDR2 sequences are SGHTA and FQGNSA. Written as DNA, the CDR3 is TGTGCCAGCAGCTTAGGTCACAGGGGGCTAAAGAATTCACCCCTCCACTTT. It is translated as CASSLGHRGLKNSPLHF.

The V and J genes are TRBV10-3 and TRBJ1-3, with a tentative D call TRBD1 (5 bases). Trimming removed 3 bases from V and 1 base from J, with 7 bases in between. The length of the CDR3 is 14 residues. Looked up from germline, CDR1 is ENHRY and CDR2 is SYGVKD. CDR3 nucleotides: TGTGCCATCAGTGAATCAGGGTCTGGAAACACCATATATTTT. Translating gives CAISESGSGNTIYF.

The V gene is TRBV5-1, the J gene TRBJ1-1, with D perhaps matching TRBD1 (5 bases). Germline CDR1 SGHRS, CDR2 YFSETQ. CDR3 length equals 15 residues. The V gene lost 0 bases and the J gene lost 0 bases, with 9 bases spanning the gap. The CDR3 spells CASSLGQNMNTEAFF. The DNA for the CDR3 is TGCGCCAGCAGCTTGGGACAGAACATGAACACTGAAGCTTTCTTT.

This clone was seen just once. The V and J genes are TRBV7-9 and TRBJ2-5; D uncertain. The length of the CDR3 is 11 residues. V was trimmed by 6 bases and J by 3 bases, leaving 5 bases between them. The germline V gene has CDR1 SEHNR and CDR2 FQNEAQ (reference sequence). The CDR3 nucleotides read TGTGCCAGCAGGCGTAAAGAGACCCAGTACTTC. Its protein product is CASRRKETQYF.

This clone was picked up one time. The V and J genes are TRBV7-8 and TRBJ1-1; D remains ambiguous. This CDR3 is built from 14 residues. Trimming removed 3 bases at V and 6 bases at J, with 14 bases between. Germline CDR1 SGHVS, CDR2 FQNEAQ. The CDR3 nucleotides read TGTGCCAGCAGCTTCCAGATTTGGGAGCCTGAAGCTTTCTTT. It specifies CASSFQIWEPEAFF.

The chain links TRBV7-3 to TRBJ2-3; 11 positions match TRBD2. The germline CDR1 and CDR2 sequences are SGHTA and FQGTGA. CDR3 length: 16 amino acids. J lost 6 bases, V lost 4 bases, and 9 bases had no gene match. CDR3 in DNA: TGTGCCAGCAGCTCCCTCCTAGCGGGGGGTGTTGATACGCAGTATTTT. It specifies CASSSLLAGGVDTQYF.

The chain employs TRBV7-6 and TRBJ2-3; no definite D call. The germline gives CDR1 SGHVS, CDR2 FNYEAQ. V was clipped by 0 bases and J by 1 base, with 8 bases between them. The CDR3 sequence is 15 residues long. The CDR3 loop is CASSLAAYGTDTQYF. The CDR3 DNA reads as TGTGCCAGCAGCTTAGCCGCGTACGGCACAGATACGCAGTATTTT.

This chain uses TRBV2 with TRBJ1-5; the D gene is possibly TRBD1 (6 bases). The CDR3 contains 13 residues. The V end was cut by 3 bases, the J end by 7 bases, with 10 bases between. Germline CDR1 reads SNHLY; CDR2 reads FYNNEI. CDR3 nucleotide sequence: TGTGCCAGCAGTGACCGGACAGTCCAGCCCCAGCATTTT. Translated, it gives CASSDRTVQPQHF.

This clone was picked up one time. The chain has TRBV3-1 (or the pseudogene TRBV3-2) and TRBJ1-1, with 7 bases identical to TRBD1. V shed 8 bases and J 2 bases; nucleotides not matched to a gene: 8. Germline V CDR1 and CDR2: LGHDT, YNNKEL (reference sequence). The CDR3 consists of 14 residues. The CDR3 bases are TGTGCCAGCGGTTGGGACAGTCATAACACTGAAGCTTTCTTT. It codes for CASGWDSHNTEAFF.

V is TRBV9 and J is TRBJ2-7; the D gene is possibly TRBD2 (6 bases). The CDR3 is 13 amino acids. Trimming removed 2 bases from V and 2 bases from J, with 8 bases in between. Germline V lookup: CDR1 SGDLS, CDR2 YYNGEE. CDR3 sequence: CASSVAGTYEQYF. CDR3 coding DNA: TGTGCCAGCAGCGTGGCGGGGACCTACGAGCAGTACTTC.

The J gene is TRBJ2-1, the V gene TRBV6-1; tentative D call: TRBD1 (6 bases). This CDR3 has 17 residues. Trimming took off 0 bases at V and 4 bases at J, with 16 bases between the two ends. The V gene's germline CDR1 is MNHNS and CDR2 SASEGT. CDR3 in amino acids: CASSEAKNRDAYNEQFF. The DNA for the CDR3 is TGTGCCAGCAGTGAAGCTAAAAACAGGGATGCTTACAATGAGCAGTTCTTC.

The genes are TRBV2 and TRBJ1-2, with a tentative D call TRBD1 (5 bases). This CDR3 region has 11 residues. CDR1 and CDR2 (germline): SNHLY, FYNNEI. V was shortened by 3 bases and J by 11 bases, with 10 bases between the two germline ends. DNA of the CDR3: TGTGCCAGCAGTGATCTCCGGGGGTACACCTTC. The encoded protein is CASSDLRGYTF.

This chain uses TRBV30 with TRBJ2-7; 9 bases agree with TRBD1. Germline CDR1 GTSNPN, CDR2 SVGIG (reference sequence). The CDR3 is 17 amino acids. V was pared by 1 base and J by 3 bases, with 13 bases of the junction left unmatched. This chain's CDR3 is CAWSAATGTGLNYEQYF. In DNA, the CDR3 is TGTGCCTGGAGTGCCGCAACCGGGACAGGGTTGAACTACGAGCAGTACTTC.

This chain links TRBV19 with TRBJ1-2; TRBD1 might be the D (6 bases). Deletions cut 2 bases from V and 1 base from J, with 17 bases between. The CDR3 consists of 17 residues. Looked up from germline, CDR1 is LNHDA and CDR2 is SQIVND (reference sequence). The CDR3 spells CASSIPWVAGVNYGYTF. CDR3 DNA sequence: TGTGCCAGTAGTATACCGTGGGTGGCAGGGGTTAACTATGGCTACACCTTC.

A remark on this clone: A much larger clonotype is one base distant, so this may be a read error. The same CDR3 arises from other DNA sequences in this sample as well. This chain links TRBV12-3 or TRBV12-4 with TRBJ1-1; D is undetermined. The CDR3 is 11 amino acids. V lost 4 bases to trimming and J lost 3 bases, with 3 bases between them. For the CDR3, the DNA is TGTGCCAGCAGTTCCTACACTGAAGCTTTCTTT. Its translation is CASSSYTEAFF.

This chain connects TRBV4-2 to TRBJ1-6; D ambiguous. The CDR3 has 16 residues. V was cut by 7 bases and J by 0 bases, with 13 bases left in between. The V gene's germline CDR1 is LGHNA and CDR2 YNFKEQ. CDR3 loop: CASIHSASSYNSPLHF. The DNA for the CDR3 is TGTGCCAGCATCCACAGCGCGAGCTCCTATAATTCACCCCTCCACTTT.

The CDR3 bases are TGTGCCACCAGTGACGGGAAACAAGAGACCCAGTACTTC. Protein product: CATSDGKQETQYF. The chain employs TRBV24-1 and TRBJ2-5; perhaps TRBD2 as D (5 bases). V was shortened by 4 bases and J by 2 bases, with 7 bases between the two germline ends. The germline CDR1 and CDR2 sequences are KGHDR and SFDVKD. CDR3 size: 13 residues.

The chain couples TRBV25-1 to TRBJ1-3; no definite D call. V was shortened by 5 bases and J by 4 bases, with 3 bases between the two germline ends. Germline CDR1 reads MGHDK; CDR2 reads SYGVNS. The CDR3 sequence is 11 residues long. The CDR3 bases are TGTGCCAGCAGTCGGGGAAACACCATATATTTT. It is translated as CASSRGNTIYF. Complete variable domain (other parts from reference TRBV25-1 and TRBJ1-3): EADIYQTPRYLVIGTGKKITLECSQTMGHDKMYWYQQDPGMELHLIHYSYGVNSTEKGDLSSESTVSRIRTEHFPLTLESARPSHTSQYLCASSRGNTIYFGEGSWLTVV.

The V call is TRBV3-1 (or the pseudogene TRBV3-2), the J call TRBJ1-6, with D possibly being TRBD1 (6 bases). CDR1 is LGHDT, CDR2 YNNKEL, per germline (reference sequence). The CDR3 extends over 17 amino acids. Trimming left V 0 bases short and J 3 bases short, with 12 bases between. DNA of the CDR3: TGTGCCAGCAGCCAAGATCTTCAGGACAGCTATAATTCACCCCTCCACTTT. It codes for CASSQDLQDSYNSPLHF.

The chain joins TRBV28 to TRBJ1-2; D is undetermined. The CDR3 sequence is 13 residues long. Germline lookup yields CDR1 MDHEN and CDR2 SYDVKM. V lost 6 bases and J lost 2, with 10 bases in between. The CDR3 protein is CASSPGRNYGYTF. DNA for the CDR3: TGTGCCAGCAGCCCTGGCAGAAACTATGGCTACACCTTC.

This chain joins TRBV7-2 and TRBJ2-7, with 9 bases matching TRBD1. The CDR3 spans 13 residues. The J segment lost 3 bases and the V segment lost 5 bases, leaving 2 bases of the junction unmatched. Per germline, CDR1 SGHTA and CDR2 FQGNSA. For the CDR3, the DNA is TGTGCCAGCAGCCCGGGACAGGGCTACGAGCAGTACTTC. This gives the protein CASSPGQGYEQYF.

The J gene is TRBJ1-6, the V gene TRBV4-2, with a weak D call TRBD1 (5 bases). The germline V gene encodes CDR1 LGHNA and CDR2 YNFKEQ. The CDR3 runs to 19 residues. V was pared by 0 bases and J by 2 bases, with 17 bases between. CDR3: CASSQDYSGETAYNSPLHF. Here the CDR3 DNA reads TGTGCCAGCAGCCAAGATTATTCGGGGGAGACAGCCTATAATTCACCCCTCCACTTT.